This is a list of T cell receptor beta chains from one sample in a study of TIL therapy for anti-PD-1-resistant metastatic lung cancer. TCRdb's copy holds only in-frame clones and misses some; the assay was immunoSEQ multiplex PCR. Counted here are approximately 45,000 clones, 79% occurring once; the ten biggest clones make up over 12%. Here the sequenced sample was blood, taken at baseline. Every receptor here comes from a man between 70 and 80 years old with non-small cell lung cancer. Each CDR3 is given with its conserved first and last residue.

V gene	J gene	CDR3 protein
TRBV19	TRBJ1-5	CASRVTGGNQPQHF
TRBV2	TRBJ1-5	CASSDREGNQPQHF
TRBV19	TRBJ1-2	CASSPGLGQYPPVDYGYTF
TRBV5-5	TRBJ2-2	CASSLEGRRLGELFF
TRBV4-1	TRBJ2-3	CASSQETVTDTQYF
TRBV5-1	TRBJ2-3	CASIGTDTQYF
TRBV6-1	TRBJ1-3	CASIPGGGGNTIYF
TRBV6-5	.	CASSTSYEQYF
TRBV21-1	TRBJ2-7	CASSKYEQYF
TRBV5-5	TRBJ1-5	CASSLVGTSNQPQHF
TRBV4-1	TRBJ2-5	CASSARAGVRGPETQYF
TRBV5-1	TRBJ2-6	CASSLVAGGSGANVLTF
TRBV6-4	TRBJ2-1	CASRRGTGRSNEQFF
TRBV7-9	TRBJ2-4	CASSLVPGKNIQYF
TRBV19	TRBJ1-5	CASSITGGDQPQHF
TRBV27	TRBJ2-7	CASSLNGPYEQYF
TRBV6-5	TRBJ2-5	CASSPFETQYF
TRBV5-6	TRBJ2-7	CASSLQGQGAYEQYF
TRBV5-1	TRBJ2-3	CASSLAGQADTQYF
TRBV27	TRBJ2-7	CASAVLATYEQYF
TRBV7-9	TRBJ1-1	CASSIAGNTEAFF
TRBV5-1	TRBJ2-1	CASSFGLANNEQFF
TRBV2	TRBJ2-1	CASSNNGRNNEQFF
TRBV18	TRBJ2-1	CASSPAGSSYNEQFF
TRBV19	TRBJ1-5	CASSIQDGPNQPQHF
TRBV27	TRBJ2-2	CASSLRAANTGELFF
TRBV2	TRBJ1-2	CASSEGGSSGYTF
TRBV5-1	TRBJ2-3	CASSLGAGVEDTQYF
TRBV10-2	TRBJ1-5	CASREGQVGQPQHF
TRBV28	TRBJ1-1	CASSRTVTNTEAFF
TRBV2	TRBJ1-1	CASRGTFNTEAFF
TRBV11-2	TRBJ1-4	CASSLGTAATNEKLFF
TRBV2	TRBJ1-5	CASSGGQGRGQPQHF
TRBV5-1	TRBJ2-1	CASSPDSGSYNEQFF
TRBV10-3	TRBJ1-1	CAISESSDSEAFF
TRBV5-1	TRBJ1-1	CASSRTEEGSTEAFF
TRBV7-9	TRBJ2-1	CASSLDEVVNEQFF
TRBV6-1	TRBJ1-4	CASNRVNEKLFF
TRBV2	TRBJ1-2	CASSETRDRGEDGYTF
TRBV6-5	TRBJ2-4	CASSRDSTKNIQYF
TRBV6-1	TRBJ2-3	CASSERQARGTDTQYF
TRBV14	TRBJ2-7	CATREAASSYEQYF
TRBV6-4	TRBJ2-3	CASSQTGTTDTQYF
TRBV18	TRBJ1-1	CASSPTGATNTEAFF
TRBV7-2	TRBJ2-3	CASSLARGEGTQYF
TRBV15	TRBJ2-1	CATSKLAGSYNEQFF
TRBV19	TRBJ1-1	CASIDRDTEAFF
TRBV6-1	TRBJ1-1	CASSDQQGASTEAFF
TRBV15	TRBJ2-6	CATSRGYLSGANVLTF
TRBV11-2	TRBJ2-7	CASSLDPGIPYEQYF
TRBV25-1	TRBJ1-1	CASSEYRGQVGAFF